This entry lists 8 T cell receptor beta chains sequenced from one sample in a study of T cells in Graves' hyperthyroidism and ophthalmopathy (dated by TCRdb to about 2019). The receptor library was made with multiplex PCR. Sequencing used an Illumina HiSeq 2000. The TCR beta CDR3 regions were amplified from RNA transcripts. The first round of RT-PCR for the TCR CDR3 was performed with the HTBI primer set and the Qiagen OneStep RT-PCR kit. In TCRdb, the public reads were trimmed at Q25 with fastp and aligned with MiXCR, with productive beta chains retained. Each entry merges the rows of one CDR3 protein and shows their most common DNA and genes. For this sample there are 750,000 to 900,000 distinct CDR3 sequences; 38% appear just once. The top ten constitute over 8% of the sample. Specimen: blood. These receptors were obtained from a young man with Graves' hyperthyroidism.

This clonotype appeared many times. The chain uses TRBV10-2 and TRBJ1-5; D remains ambiguous. The germline V gene encodes CDR1 WSHSY and CDR2 SAAADI. V was trimmed by 8 bases and J by 5 bases, leaving 10 bases between them. The CDR3 runs 12 residues. CDR3 bases: TGCGCCAGCTCGGCAGCTCATCAGCCCCAGCATTTT. Translating gives CASSAAHQPQHF.

The CDR3 loop is CASSGPRGVGYGYTF. For the CDR3, the DNA is TGTGCCAGCAGTGGCCCGAGGGGGGTGGGCTATGGCTACACCTTC. V usage is TRBV25-1 and J usage is TRBJ1-2, with TRBD1 as a possible D gene (6 bases). Per the germline V gene, CDR1 is MGHDK and CDR2 is SYGVNS. The CDR3 sequence is 15 residues long. Trimming took off 4 bases at V and 4 bases at J, with 16 bases between the two ends.

Many counts were recorded for this clonotype. V and J are TRBV10-3 and TRBJ2-7, with a possible D match to TRBD1 (5 bases). The CDR3 is 10 amino acids. Trimming removed 4 bases at V and 12 bases at J, with 10 bases between. CDR1 and CDR2 from the germline V gene are ENHRY and SYGVKD. The CDR3 reads CAISVYRRYF. The CDR3 DNA is TGTGCCATCAGTGTTTACAGGCGGTACTTC.

The chain is built from TRBV4-1 and TRBJ2-7; the D is unclear. The germline CDR1 and CDR2 sequences are MGHRA and YSYEKL. Trimming cost V 1 base and J 1 base, with 8 bases left between them. The CDR3 loop spans 14 amino acids. The CDR3 here is CASSQGEQSYEQYF. CDR3 sequence (DNA): TGCGCCAGCAGCCAAGGGGAACAGTCCTACGAGCAGTACTTC.

The chain combines TRBV10-3 with TRBJ1-6; tentative D call: TRBD1 (5 bases). The ends were cut back, 7 bases at V and 7 bases at J, with 14 bases in the middle. CDR1 is ENHRY and CDR2 is SYGVKD in the germline V gene. This CDR3 is built from 14 residues. CDR3 nucleotide sequence: TGTGCCATCACCGGTGGGACGGAGAATTCACCCCTCCACTTT. It translates to CAITGGTENSPLHF.

This clonotype has a handful of counts. The J gene is TRBJ2-7, the V gene TRBV7-2; D is perhaps TRBD1 (5 bases). The CDR3 loop spans 15 amino acids. Between the trimmed V and J ends, which lost 5 bases and 6 bases, there was a span of 20 bases. Germline values: CDR1 SGHTA, CDR2 FQGNSA. DNA of the CDR3: TGTGCCAGCAGCCAAGACTCGCAGGGTTCGTCCGAGCAGTACTTC. It codes for CASSQDSQGSSEQYF.

Of note for this clonotype: Sequence at one end of the junction differs from germline and may be a read error. The V gene is TRBV2, the J gene TRBJ1-6; weak D call: TRBD1 (6 bases). There are 15 residues in the CDR3. Germline loops: CDR1 SNHLY, CDR2 FYNNEI. CDR3 in amino acids: CASSLSDSPNSPLHF. CDR3 sequence (DNA): TGCGCCAGCAGCCTCTCGGACAGTCCTAATTCACCCCTCCACTTT.

The rearrangement uses TRBV7-3 and TRBJ2-7, with D unclear. V was cut by 4 bases and J by 5 bases, with 9 bases left in between. Germline V gene data show CDR1 as SGHTA and CDR2 as FQGTGA. The CDR3 has 12 residues. CDR3 protein: CASSYNMDEQYF. In DNA, the CDR3 is TGTGCCAGCAGCTATAACATGGACGAGCAGTACTTC. Variable domain in full (rest from reference TRBV7-3 and TRBJ2-7): GAGVSQTPSNKVTEKGKYVELRCDPISGHTALYWYRQSLGQGPEFLIYFQGTGAADDSGLPNDRFFAVRPEGSVSTLKIQRTERGDSAVYLCASSYNMDEQYFGPGTRLTVT.